This TCR beta chain was found in a study of T cell responses to AZD1222 COVID-19 vaccine. Overall study context: Pooling of second doses given at about 4 or about 12 weeks was done.

General study results and limits: Repertoire sampling occurred only after the peak T cell response. Only a handful of AZD1222 recipients were seropositive at baseline. Most donors were white British and more were female, and clonal diversity was possibly underestimated.

CDR1 is SGHVS, CDR2 FQNEAQ, per germline. The CDR3 runs to 12 residues. V dropped 6 bases and J dropped 7 bases, with 13 bases sitting between them. With respect to this clone: Its antigen is not identified.

Sequencing was performed with immunoSEQ multiplex PCR; in TCRdb, only in-frame clones are kept and a portion is missing. The sample comprises 90,000 to 120,000 clones, approximately 89% of which are singletons, and roughly 21% rests with the top ten. The rearrangement uses TRBV7-8 and TRBJ2-7; possible D gene TRBD1, 6 bases. The sequenced sample was peripheral blood, obtained on day 0 of AZD1222 vaccination. This sequence originates from an adult in good health. The CDR3, as DNA: TGTGCCAGCAGTCAAAACAGGGAAGAGCAGTACTTC. It encodes CASSQNREEQYF.